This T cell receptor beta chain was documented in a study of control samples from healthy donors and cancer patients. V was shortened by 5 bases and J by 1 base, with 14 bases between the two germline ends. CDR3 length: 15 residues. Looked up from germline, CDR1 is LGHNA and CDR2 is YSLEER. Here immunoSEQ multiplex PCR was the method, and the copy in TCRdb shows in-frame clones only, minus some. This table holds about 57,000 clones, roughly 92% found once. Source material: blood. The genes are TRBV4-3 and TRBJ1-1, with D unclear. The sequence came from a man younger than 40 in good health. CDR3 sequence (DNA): TGCGCCAGCAGCTCTTCGGCGCGGTCGAACACTGAAGCTTTCTTT. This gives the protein CASSSSARSNTEAFF.